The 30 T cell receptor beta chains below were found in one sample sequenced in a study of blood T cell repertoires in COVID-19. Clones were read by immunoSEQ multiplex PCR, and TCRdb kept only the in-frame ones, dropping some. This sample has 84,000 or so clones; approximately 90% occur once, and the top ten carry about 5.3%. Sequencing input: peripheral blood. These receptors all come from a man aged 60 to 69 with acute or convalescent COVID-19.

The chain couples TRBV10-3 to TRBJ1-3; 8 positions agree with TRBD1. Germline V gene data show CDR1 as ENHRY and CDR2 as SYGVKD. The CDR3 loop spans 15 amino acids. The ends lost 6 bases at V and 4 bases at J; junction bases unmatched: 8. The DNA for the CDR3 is TGTGCCATCAGAGACCAGGGGGCGTCAGGAAACACCATATATTTT. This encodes CAIRDQGASGNTIYF.

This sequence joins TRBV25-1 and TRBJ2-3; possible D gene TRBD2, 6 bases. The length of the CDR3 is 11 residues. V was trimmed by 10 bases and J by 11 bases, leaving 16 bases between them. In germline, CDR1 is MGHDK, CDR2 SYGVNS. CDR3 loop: CATGEGEVQYF. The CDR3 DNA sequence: TGTGCCACCGGGGAAGGGGAGGTGCAGTATTTT. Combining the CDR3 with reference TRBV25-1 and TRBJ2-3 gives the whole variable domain EADIYQTPRYLVIGTGKKITLECSQTMGHDKMYWYQQDPGMELHLIHYSYGVNSTEKGDLSSESTVSRIRTEHFPLTLESARPSHTSQYLCATGEGEVQYFGPGTRLTVL.

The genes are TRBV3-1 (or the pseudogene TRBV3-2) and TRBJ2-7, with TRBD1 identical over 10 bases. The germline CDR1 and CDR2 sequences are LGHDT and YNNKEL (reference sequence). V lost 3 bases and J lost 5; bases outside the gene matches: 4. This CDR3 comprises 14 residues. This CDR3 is CASSQSGTGDEQYF. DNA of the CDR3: TGTGCCAGCAGCCAGTCCGGGACAGGGGACGAGCAGTACTTC.

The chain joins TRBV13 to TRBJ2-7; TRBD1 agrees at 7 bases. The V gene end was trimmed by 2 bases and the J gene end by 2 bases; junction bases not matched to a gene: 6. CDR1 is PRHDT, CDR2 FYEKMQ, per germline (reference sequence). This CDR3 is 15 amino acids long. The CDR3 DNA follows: TGTGCCAGCAGCTTACTCGGGACAGAAGCCTACGAGCAGTACTTC. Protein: CASSLLGTEAYEQYF.

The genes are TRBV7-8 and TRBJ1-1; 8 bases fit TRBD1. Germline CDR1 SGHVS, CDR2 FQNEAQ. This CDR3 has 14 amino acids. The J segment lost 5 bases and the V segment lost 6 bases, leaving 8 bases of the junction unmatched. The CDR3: CASSQGQARTEAFF. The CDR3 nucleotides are TGTGCCAGCAGTCAGGGACAGGCTAGGACTGAAGCTTTCTTT.

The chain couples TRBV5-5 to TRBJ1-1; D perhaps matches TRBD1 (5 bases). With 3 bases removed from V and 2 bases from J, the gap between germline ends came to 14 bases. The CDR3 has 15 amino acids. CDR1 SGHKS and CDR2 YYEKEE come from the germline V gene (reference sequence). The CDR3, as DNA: TGTGCCAGCAGCTGGGGCGAGATCGTTAACACTGAAGCTTTCTTT. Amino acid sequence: CASSWGEIVNTEAFF.

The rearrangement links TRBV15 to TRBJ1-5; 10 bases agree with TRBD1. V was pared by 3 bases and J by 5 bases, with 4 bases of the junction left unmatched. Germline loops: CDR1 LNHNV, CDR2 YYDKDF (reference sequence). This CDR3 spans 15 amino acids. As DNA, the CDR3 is TGTGCCACCAGCAGGGACAGGGGGACGTATCAGCCCCAGCATTTT. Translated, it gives CATSRDRGTYQPQHF.

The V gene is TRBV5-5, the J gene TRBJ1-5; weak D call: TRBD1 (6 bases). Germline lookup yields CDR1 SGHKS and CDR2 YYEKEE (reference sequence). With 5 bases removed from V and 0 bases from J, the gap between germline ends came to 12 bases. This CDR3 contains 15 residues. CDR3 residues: CASSPTGNSNQPQHF. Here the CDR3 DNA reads TGTGCCAGCAGTCCGACAGGTAATAGCAATCAGCCCCAGCATTTT.

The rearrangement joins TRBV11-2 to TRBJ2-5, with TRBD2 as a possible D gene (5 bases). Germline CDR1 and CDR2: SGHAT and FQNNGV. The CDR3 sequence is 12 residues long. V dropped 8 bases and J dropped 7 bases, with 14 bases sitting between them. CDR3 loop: CASQGGGLTQYF. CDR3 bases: TGTGCCAGCCAAGGTGGAGGCCTGACCCAGTACTTC.

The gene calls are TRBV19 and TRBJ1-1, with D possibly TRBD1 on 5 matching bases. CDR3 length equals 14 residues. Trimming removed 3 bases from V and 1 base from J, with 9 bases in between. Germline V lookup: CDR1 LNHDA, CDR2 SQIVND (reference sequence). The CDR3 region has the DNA TGTGCCAGTAGTATGGGACTGGGGAACACTGAAGCTTTCTTT. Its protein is CASSMGLGNTEAFF.

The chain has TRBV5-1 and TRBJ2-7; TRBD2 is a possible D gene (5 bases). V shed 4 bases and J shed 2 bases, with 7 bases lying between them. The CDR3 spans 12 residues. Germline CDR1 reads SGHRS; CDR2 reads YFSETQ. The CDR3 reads CASSEGPYEQYF. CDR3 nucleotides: TGCGCCAGCAGCGAGGGCCCCTACGAGCAGTACTTC.

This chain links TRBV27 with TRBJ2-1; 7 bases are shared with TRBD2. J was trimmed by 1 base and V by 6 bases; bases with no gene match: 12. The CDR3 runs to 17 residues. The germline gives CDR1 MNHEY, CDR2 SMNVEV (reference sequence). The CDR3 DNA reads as TGTGCCAGCAGCCGTGGCGGCGGGGGACCTTCCTACAATGAGCAGTTCTTC. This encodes CASSRGGGGPSYNEQFF.

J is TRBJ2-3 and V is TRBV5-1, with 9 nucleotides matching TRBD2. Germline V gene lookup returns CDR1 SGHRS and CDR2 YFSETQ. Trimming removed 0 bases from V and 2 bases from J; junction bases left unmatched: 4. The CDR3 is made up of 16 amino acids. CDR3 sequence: CASSLEIAGATDTQYF. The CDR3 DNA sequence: TGCGCCAGCAGCTTGGAGATAGCGGGGGCCACAGATACGCAGTATTTT.

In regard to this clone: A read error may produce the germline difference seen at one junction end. The CDR3 nucleotides are TGTGCCAGCAGTCAGACAGGGCCACCCGTTTTT. It codes for CASSQTGPPVF. This rearrangement joins TRBV12-3 or TRBV12-4 to TRBJ1-3, with 7 bases fitting TRBD1. There are 11 residues in the CDR3.

CDR3 sequence: CASGLSLARDYNEQFF. The DNA for the CDR3 is TGTGCTAGTGGTTTGTCCCTGGCCAGGGACTACAATGAGCAGTTCTTC. V and J are TRBV12-5 and TRBJ2-1, with D tentatively TRBD1 (5 bases). Trimming took 2 bases from V and 3 from J, leaving 14 bases between them. This CDR3 region has 16 residues. CDR1 is LGHNT and CDR2 is FRNRAP in the germline V gene.

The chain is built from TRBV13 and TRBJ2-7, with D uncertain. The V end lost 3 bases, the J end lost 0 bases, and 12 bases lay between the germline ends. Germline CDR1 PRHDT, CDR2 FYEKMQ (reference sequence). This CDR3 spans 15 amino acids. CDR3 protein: CASSFYQENSYEQYF. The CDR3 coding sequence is TGTGCCAGCAGCTTCTACCAGGAAAACTCCTACGAGCAGTACTTC. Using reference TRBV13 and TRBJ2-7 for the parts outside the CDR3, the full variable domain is AAGVIQSPRHLIKEKRETATLKCYPIPRHDTVYWYQQGPGQDPQFLISFYEKMQSDKGSIPDRFSAQQFSDYHSELNMSSLELGDSALYFCASSFYQENSYEQYFGPGTRLTVT.

This CDR3 reads CASSRSTGLYAYEQYF. DNA for the CDR3: TGTGCCAGCAGCCGATCTACAGGTCTTTACGCCTACGAGCAGTACTTC. The chain carries TRBV5-6 and TRBJ2-7, with D maybe TRBD1 (5 bases). V dropped 4 bases and J dropped 2 bases, with 19 bases sitting between them. The CDR3 covers 16 residues. From germline, CDR1 is SGHDT and CDR2 YYEEEE.

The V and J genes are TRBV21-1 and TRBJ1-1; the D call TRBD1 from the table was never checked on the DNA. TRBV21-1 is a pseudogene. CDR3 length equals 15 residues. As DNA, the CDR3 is TGTGCCAGCAGCAAAGATCCAGGATCCAACACTGAAGCTTTCTTT. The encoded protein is CASSKDPGSNTEAFF.

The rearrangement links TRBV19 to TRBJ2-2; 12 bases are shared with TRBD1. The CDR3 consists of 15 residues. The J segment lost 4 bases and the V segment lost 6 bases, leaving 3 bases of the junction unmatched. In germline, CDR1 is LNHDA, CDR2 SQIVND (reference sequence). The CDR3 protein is CASSPGQGATGELFF. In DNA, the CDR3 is TGTGCCAGTAGCCCGGGACAGGGGGCCACCGGGGAGCTGTTTTTT.

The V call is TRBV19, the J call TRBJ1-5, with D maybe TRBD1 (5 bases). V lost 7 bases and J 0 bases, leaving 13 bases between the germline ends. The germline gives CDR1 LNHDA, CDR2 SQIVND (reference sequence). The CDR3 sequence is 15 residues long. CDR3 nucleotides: TGTGCCAGTACCCCAGGGCCTTATAGCAATCAGCCCCAGCATTTT. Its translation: CASTPGPYSNQPQHF.

In nucleotides, the CDR3 is TGCGCCAGCACCACCTCGCCGCGTAGCGGATACACAGATACGCAGTATTTT. The encoded protein is CASTTSPRSGYTDTQYF. This chain connects TRBV5-1 to TRBJ2-3; D might be TRBD2 (6 bases). Per the germline V gene, CDR1 is SGHRS and CDR2 is YFSETQ. The CDR3 contains 17 residues. Trimming left V 6 bases short and J 2 bases short, with 22 bases between.

The chain's CDR3 is CASSGDFGGAIYNEQFF. For the CDR3, the DNA is TGTGCCAGCAGCGGCGACTTCGGGGGGGCAATATACAATGAGCAGTTCTTC. The V gene is TRBV9, the J gene TRBJ2-1; TRBD2 matches at 8 bases. The CDR3 extends over 17 amino acids. The ends lost 3 bases at V and 4 bases at J; junction bases unmatched: 12. CDR1 SGDLS and CDR2 YYNGEE come from the germline V gene.

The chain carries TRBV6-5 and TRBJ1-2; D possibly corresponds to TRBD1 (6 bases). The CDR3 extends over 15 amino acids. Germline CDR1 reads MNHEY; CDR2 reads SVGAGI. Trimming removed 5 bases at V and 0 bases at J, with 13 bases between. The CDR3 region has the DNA TGTGCCAGCAGTAAGACAGGCCCCGCTAACTATGGCTACACCTTC. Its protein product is CASSKTGPANYGYTF.

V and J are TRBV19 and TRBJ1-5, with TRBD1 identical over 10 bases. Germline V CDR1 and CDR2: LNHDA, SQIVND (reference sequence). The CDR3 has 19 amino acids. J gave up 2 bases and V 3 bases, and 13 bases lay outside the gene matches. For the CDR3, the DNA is TGTGCCAGTAGTATCACATACAAAAAGACAGGGGGCGGCAATCAGCCCCAGCATTTT. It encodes CASSITYKKTGGGNQPQHF.

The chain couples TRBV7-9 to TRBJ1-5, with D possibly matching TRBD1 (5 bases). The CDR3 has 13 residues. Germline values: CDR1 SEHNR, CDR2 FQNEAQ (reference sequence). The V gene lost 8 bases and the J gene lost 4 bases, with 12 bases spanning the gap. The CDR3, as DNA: TGTGCCAGCGGGGTCCAGGGAAATCAGCCCCAGCATTTT. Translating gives CASGVQGNQPQHF.

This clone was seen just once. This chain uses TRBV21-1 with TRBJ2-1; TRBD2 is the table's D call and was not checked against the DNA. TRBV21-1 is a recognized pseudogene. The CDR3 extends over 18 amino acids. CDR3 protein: CASSKSRARGPLGNEQFF. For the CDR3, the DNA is TGTGCCAGCAGCAAATCGAGGGCGCGGGGGCCCCTGGGGAATGAGCAGTTCTTC.

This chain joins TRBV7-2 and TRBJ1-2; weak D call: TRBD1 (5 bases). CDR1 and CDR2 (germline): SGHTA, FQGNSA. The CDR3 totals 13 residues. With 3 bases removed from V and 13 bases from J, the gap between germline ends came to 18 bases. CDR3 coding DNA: TGTGCCAGCAGCTTTATCGGGTCAGGGAACTGCACCTTC. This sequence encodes CASSFIGSGNCTF.

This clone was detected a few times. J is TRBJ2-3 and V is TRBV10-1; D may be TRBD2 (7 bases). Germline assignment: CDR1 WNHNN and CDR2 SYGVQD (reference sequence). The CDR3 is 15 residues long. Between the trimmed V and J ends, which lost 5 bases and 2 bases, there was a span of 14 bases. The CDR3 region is CASSTGGHTTDTQYF. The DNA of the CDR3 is TGCGCCAGCAGTACGGGGGGCCACACCACAGATACGCAGTATTTT.

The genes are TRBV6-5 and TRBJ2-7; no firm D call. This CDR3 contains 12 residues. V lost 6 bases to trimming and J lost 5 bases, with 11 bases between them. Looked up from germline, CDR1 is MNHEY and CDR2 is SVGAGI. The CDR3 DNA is TGTGCCAGCAGGGGTAGACTTGACGAGCAGTACTTC. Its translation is CASRGRLDEQYF.

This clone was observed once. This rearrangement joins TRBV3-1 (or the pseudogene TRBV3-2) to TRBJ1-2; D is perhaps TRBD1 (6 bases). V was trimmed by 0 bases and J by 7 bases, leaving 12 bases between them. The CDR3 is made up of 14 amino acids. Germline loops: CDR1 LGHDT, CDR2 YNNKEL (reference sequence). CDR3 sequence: CASSQEGTRGGYTF. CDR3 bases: TGTGCCAGCAGCCAAGAGGGGACCAGGGGTGGCTACACCTTC.